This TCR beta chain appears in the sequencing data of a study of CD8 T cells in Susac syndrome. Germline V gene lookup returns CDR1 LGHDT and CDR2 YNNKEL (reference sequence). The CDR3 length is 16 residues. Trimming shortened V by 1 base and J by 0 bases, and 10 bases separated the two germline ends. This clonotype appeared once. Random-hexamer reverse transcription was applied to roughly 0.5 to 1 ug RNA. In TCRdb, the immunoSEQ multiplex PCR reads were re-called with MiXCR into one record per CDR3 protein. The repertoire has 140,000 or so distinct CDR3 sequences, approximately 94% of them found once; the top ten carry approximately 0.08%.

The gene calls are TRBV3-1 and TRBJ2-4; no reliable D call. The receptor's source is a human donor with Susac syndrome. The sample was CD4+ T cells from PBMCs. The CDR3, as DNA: TGTGCCAGCAGCCAAGGAGCAGCGTTAGCCAAAAACATTCAGTACTTC. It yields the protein CASSQGAALAKNIQYF.